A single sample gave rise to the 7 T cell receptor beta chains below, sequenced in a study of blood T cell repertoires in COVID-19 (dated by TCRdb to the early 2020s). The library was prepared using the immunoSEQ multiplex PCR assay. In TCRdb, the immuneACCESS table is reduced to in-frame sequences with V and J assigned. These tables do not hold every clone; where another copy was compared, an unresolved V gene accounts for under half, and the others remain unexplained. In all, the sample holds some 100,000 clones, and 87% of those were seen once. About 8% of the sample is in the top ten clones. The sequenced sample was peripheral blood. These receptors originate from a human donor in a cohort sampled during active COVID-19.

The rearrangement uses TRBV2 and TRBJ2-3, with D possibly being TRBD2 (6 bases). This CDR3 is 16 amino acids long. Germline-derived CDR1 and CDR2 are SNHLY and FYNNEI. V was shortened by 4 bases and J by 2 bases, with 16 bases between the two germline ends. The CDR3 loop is CASSVQREKNTDTQYF. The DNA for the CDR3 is TGTGCCAGCAGTGTTCAACGGGAGAAGAACACAGATACGCAGTATTTT.

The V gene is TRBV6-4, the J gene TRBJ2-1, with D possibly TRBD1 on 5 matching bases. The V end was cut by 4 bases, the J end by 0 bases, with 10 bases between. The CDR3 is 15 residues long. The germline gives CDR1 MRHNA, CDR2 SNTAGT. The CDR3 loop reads CASSADRSSYNEQFF. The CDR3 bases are TGTGCCAGCAGTGCCGACAGAAGCTCCTACAATGAGCAGTTCTTC.

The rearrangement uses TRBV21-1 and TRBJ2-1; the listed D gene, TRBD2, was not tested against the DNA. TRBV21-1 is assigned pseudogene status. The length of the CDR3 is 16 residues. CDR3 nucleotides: TGTGCCAGCAGCAAAGGTGGCGGGAGGATTACCGATGAGCAGTTCTTC. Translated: CASSKGGGRITDEQFF.

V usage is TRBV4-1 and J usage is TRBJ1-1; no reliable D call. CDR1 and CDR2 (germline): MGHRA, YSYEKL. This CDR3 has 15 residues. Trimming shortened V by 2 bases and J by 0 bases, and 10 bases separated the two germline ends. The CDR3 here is CASSQFAGLNTEAFF. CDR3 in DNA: TGCGCCAGCAGCCAATTCGCGGGGTTGAACACTGAAGCTTTCTTT.

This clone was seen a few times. Here the CDR3 DNA reads TGTGCCAGCTCACCACCCGGGAGCGATCAGCCCCAGCATTTT. Protein product: CASSPPGSDQPQHF. V gene TRBV18 combines with J gene TRBJ1-5; D ambiguous. CDR1 and CDR2 from the germline V gene are KGHSH and LQKENI. V lost 0 bases and J 5 bases, leaving 8 bases between the germline ends. There are 14 residues in the CDR3.

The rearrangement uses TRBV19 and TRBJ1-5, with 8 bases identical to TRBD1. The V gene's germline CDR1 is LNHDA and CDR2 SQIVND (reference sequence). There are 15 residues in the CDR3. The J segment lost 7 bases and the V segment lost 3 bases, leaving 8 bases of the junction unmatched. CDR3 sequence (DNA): TGTGCCAGTAGTATCGATCAGGGGGCACGGCAGCCCCAGCATTTT. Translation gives CASSIDQGARQPQHF.

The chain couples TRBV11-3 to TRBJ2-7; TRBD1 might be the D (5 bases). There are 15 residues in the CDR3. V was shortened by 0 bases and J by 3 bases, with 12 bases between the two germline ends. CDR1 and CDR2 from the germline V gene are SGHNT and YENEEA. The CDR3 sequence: CASSLDHDGHYEQYF. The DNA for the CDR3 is TGTGCCAGCAGCTTAGATCATGACGGACACTACGAGCAGTACTTC.